These 8 T cell receptor beta chains were all obtained from the same sample, sequenced in a study of blood T cell repertoires in COVID-19. Clones were read by immunoSEQ multiplex PCR, and TCRdb kept only the in-frame ones, dropping some. The profile covers about 160,000 clones, with 85% appearing a single time and roughly 1% taken by the ten largest. Input material: peripheral blood. Receptors were obtained from a man aged 35-49 years with acute or convalescent COVID-19.

This chain connects TRBV28 to TRBJ1-2; 8 positions agree with TRBD1. The germline gives CDR1 MDHEN, CDR2 SYDVKM. CDR3 size: 12 residues. With V trimmed by 7 bases and J by 7 bases, 5 bases remained unmatched. The CDR3 protein is CASTRGHGGYTF. CDR3 sequence (DNA): TGTGCCAGCACCAGGGGGCATGGTGGCTACACCTTC.

The gene calls are TRBV5-4 and TRBJ2-3, with TRBD2 matching over 7 bases. CDR1 SGHNT and CDR2 YYREEE come from the germline V gene (reference sequence). Losses at the gene ends were 4 bases for V and 0 bases for J; bases not matched to a gene: 5. The CDR3 contains 15 residues. The CDR3 reads CASSRSGGSTDTQYF. Written as DNA, the CDR3 is TGTGCCAGCAGCCGGTCGGGGGGAAGCACAGATACGCAGTATTTT.

V is TRBV18 and J is TRBJ1-1, with D possibly TRBD1 on 6 matching bases. V lost 3 bases and J lost 1, with 15 bases in between. CDR3 size: 16 residues. CDR1 and CDR2 from the germline V gene are KGHSH and LQKENI. The CDR3 DNA reads as TGTGCCAGCTCACCCTCCGGGACATACCCGAACACTGAAGCTTTCTTT. It specifies CASSPSGTYPNTEAFF.

This chain uses TRBV19 with TRBJ1-4; D is unclear. V shed 3 bases and J shed 5 bases, with 7 bases lying between them. This CDR3 has 13 amino acids. The germline V gene encodes CDR1 LNHDA and CDR2 SQIVND (reference sequence). The CDR3 nucleotides read TGTGCCAGTAGTATGCGGGGAAATGAAAAACTGTTTTTT. This sequence encodes CASSMRGNEKLFF.

This sequence joins TRBV10-3 and TRBJ2-5; 7 bases are shared with TRBD2. Germline lookup yields CDR1 ENHRY and CDR2 SYGVKD. This CDR3 is 15 amino acids long. The junction had 14 bases not matched to a gene; V was cut back by 8 bases and J by 5 bases. This chain's CDR3 is CAIATLPDGRETQYF. DNA for the CDR3: TGTGCCATCGCCACCCTACCCGACGGGAGGGAGACCCAGTACTTC.

The chain recombines TRBV4-2 with TRBJ1-2, with D tentatively TRBD1 (5 bases). The CDR3 extends over 17 amino acids. Trimming left V 7 bases short and J 4 bases short, with 25 bases between. Germline CDR1 LGHNA, CDR2 YNFKEQ. The CDR3 sequence: CASTGSGDSRFVYGYTF. The CDR3 nucleotides read TGTGCCAGCACGGGGTCGGGGGACTCAAGGTTTGTCTATGGCTACACCTTC.

The gene calls are TRBV5-1 and TRBJ2-7, with 8 bases matching TRBD1. The CDR3 sequence is 13 residues long. Germline-derived CDR1 and CDR2 are SGHRS and YFSETQ. With 3 bases clipped from V and 3 bases from J, the junction kept 2 bases outside the gene matches. The CDR3 loop reads CASSWTGYYEQYF. CDR3 bases: TGCGCCAGCAGCTGGACAGGGTACTACGAGCAGTACTTC.

V and J are TRBV7-6 and TRBJ2-2; 9 positions agree with TRBD1. Germline V gene sequence: CDR1 SGHVS, CDR2 FNYEAQ. The CDR3 sequence is 15 residues long. Losses at the gene ends were 4 bases for V and 7 bases for J; bases not matched to a gene: 7. The CDR3 bases are TGTGCCAGCAGCTCGGGACAGGGAGGAGACGGGGAGCTGTTTTTT. Translated, it gives CASSSGQGGDGELFF.